The 2 T cell receptor beta chains below were found in one sample sequenced in a study of beta chain features in type 1 diabetes. As every portion of the isolated RNA was reverse transcribed, the sequencing read expressed TCRB transcripts. Some clones are missing from TCRdb's copy, which holds only in-frame ones; the method was immunoSEQ multiplex PCR. Altogether around 240,000 clones are present, about 70% being singletons, with the ten largest covering about 0.051%. Sequenced input: naive CD4+ T cells from blood. These receptors all stem from a man younger than 45 in good health.

CDR3 bases: TGTGCCAGCAGTTCCCTCGCGGCAGCCCCTCGAAATGAGCAGTTCTTC. Translating it yields CASSSLAAAPRNEQFF. The V and J genes are TRBV6-5 and TRBJ2-1, with no clear D. With 4 bases removed from V and 7 bases from J, the gap between germline ends came to 20 bases. The CDR3 has 16 residues. Germline V gene data show CDR1 as MNHEY and CDR2 as SVGAGI.

The chain joins TRBV15 to TRBJ1-6, with D uncertain. The germline gives CDR1 LNHNV, CDR2 YYDKDF (reference sequence). This CDR3 region has 16 residues. Trimming removed 1 base from V and 2 bases from J, with 9 bases in between. The CDR3 spells CATSRVKDPYNSPLHF. In DNA, the CDR3 is TGTGCCACCAGCAGAGTGAAAGATCCCTATAATTCACCCCTCCACTTT.